Shown below are 29 T cell receptor beta chains from a single sample sequenced in a study of T-cell memory formation after mild COVID-19 (dated by TCRdb to the early 2020s). Library preparation employed 5' RACE. Sequencing was performed on an Illumina NovaSeq 6000. The public reads were quality trimmed at Q25 with fastp and then assembled into clones with MiXCR by TCRdb, keeping productive beta chains. Each entry is one CDR3 protein sequence, shown with its most common DNA and genes. The sample contains roughly 150,000 distinct CDR3 sequences, more than 13% of them found a single time. Clones ranked in the top ten supply roughly 28% of the sample. Sequences were obtained from PBMCs or a T cell subset sorted from them (not recorded which). These receptors all come from an adult woman who had mild COVID-19 (a few samples of this study predate the infection). The sample titles of this study are shuffled in the database, so cell type and time point are left out; the donor was told from shared clones.

In its sample, this clonotype was seen a few times. This chain links TRBV19 with TRBJ2-5; D perhaps matches TRBD1 (6 bases). The germline gives CDR1 LNHDA, CDR2 SQIVND (reference sequence). The CDR3 totals 14 residues. V lost 5 bases and J 1 base, leaving 11 bases between the germline ends. CDR3 sequence reads: CASSPRQVQETQYF. DNA for the CDR3: TGTGCCAGTAGTCCCCGACAGGTCCAAGAGACCCAGTACTTC.

The chain uses TRBV30 and TRBJ1-6, with TRBD1 identical over 8 bases. Looked up from germline, CDR1 is GTSNPN and CDR2 is SVGIG (reference sequence). V was pared by 1 base and J by 4 bases, with 12 bases of the junction left unmatched. This CDR3 region has 18 residues. The CDR3 loop reads CAWSAPMDRVPYNSPLHF. In DNA, the CDR3 is TGTGCCTGGAGTGCCCCAATGGACAGGGTCCCATATAATTCACCCCTCCACTTT.

The chain uses TRBV7-6 and TRBJ2-2, with D uncertain. CDR1 and CDR2 from the germline V gene are SGHVS and FNYEAQ. The V gene lost 3 bases and the J gene lost 1 base, with 6 bases spanning the gap. The CDR3 spans 14 residues. CDR3 protein: CASSFEVNTGELFF. The CDR3 DNA sequence: TGTGCCAGCAGCTTTGAGGTGAACACCGGGGAGCTGTTTTTT. Variable domain in full (rest from reference TRBV7-6 and TRBJ2-2): GAGVSQSPRYKVTKRGQDVALRCDPISGHVSLYWYRQALGQGPEFLTYFNYEAQQDKSGLPNDRFSAERPEGSISTLTIQRTEQRDSAMYRCASSFEVNTGELFFGEGSRLTVL.

The V and J genes are TRBV20-1 and TRBJ2-3, with 11 nucleotides matching TRBD2. The CDR3 is 15 residues long. The junction had 5 bases not matched to a gene; V was cut back by 5 bases and J by 1 base. Germline CDR1 DFQATT, CDR2 SNEGSKA (reference sequence). DNA of the CDR3: TGCAGTGCTGTCCGACTAGCGGGACGCACAGATACGCAGTATTTT. Translating gives CSAVRLAGRTDTQYF.

This clonotype was counted between two and nine times. CDR3: CATSTTGNQPQHF. The CDR3 bases are TGTGCCACCAGTACGACAGGGAATCAGCCCCAGCATTTT. V and J are TRBV24-1 and TRBJ1-5; TRBD1 matches 7 bases. This CDR3 region has 13 residues. Germline V gene sequence: CDR1 KGHDR, CDR2 SFDVKD. V dropped 6 bases and J dropped 4; count of bases not matched to a gene: 2.

This clonotype was observed a few times. The genes are TRBV11-2 and TRBJ2-3, with 9 positions matching TRBD2. Germline V gene sequence: CDR1 SGHAT, CDR2 FQNNGV. J lost 1 base, V lost 5 bases, and 4 bases had no gene match. The CDR3 contains 15 residues. The CDR3 bases are TGTGCCAGCAGCAACCCTAGCGGGGGCACAGATACGCAGTATTTT. Translated: CASSNPSGGTDTQYF.

This clonotype has just a few counts. V is TRBV7-6 and J is TRBJ2-1; 8 bases align to TRBD2. Germline-derived CDR1 and CDR2 are SGHVS and FNYEAQ. Unmatched junction bases numbered 7, after V lost 5 bases and J lost 7 bases. CDR3 length equals 14 residues. CDR3 region: CASSPLAGINEQFF. The CDR3 DNA reads as TGTGCCAGCAGCCCTCTAGCGGGTATAAATGAGCAGTTCTTC. Supplemented by reference TRBV7-6 and TRBJ2-1, the full variable domain reads GAGVSQSPRYKVTKRGQDVALRCDPISGHVSLYWYRQALGQGPEFLTYFNYEAQQDKSGLPNDRFSAERPEGSISTLTIQRTEQRDSAMYRCASSPLAGINEQFFGPGTRLTVL.

This clonotype came up a few times. This rearrangement joins TRBV13 to TRBJ2-7; a possible D gene is TRBD1 (6 bases). Germline values: CDR1 PRHDT, CDR2 FYEKMQ (reference sequence). V lost 3 bases to trimming and J lost 9 bases, with 12 bases between them. This CDR3 region has 12 residues. This chain's CDR3 is CASSFTGTGQYF. DNA of the CDR3: TGTGCCAGCAGCTTTACAGGGACGGGGCAGTACTTC.

This clonotype appeared a few times. The chain combines TRBV20-1 with TRBJ1-2; TRBD1 aligns across 9 bases. With 1 base clipped from V and 7 bases from J, the junction kept 7 bases outside the gene matches. This CDR3 contains 14 residues. Germline CDR1 DFQATT, CDR2 SNEGSKA (reference sequence). The CDR3 spells CSARVGTGIGGYTF. CDR3 DNA: TGCAGTGCTAGAGTTGGGACAGGGATCGGTGGCTACACCTTC.

This clonotype occurred a few times. This chain connects TRBV5-6 to TRBJ1-5; D may be TRBD1 (6 bases). Germline V gene data show CDR1 as SGHDT and CDR2 as YYEEEE. Trimming removed 1 base at V and 6 bases at J, with 11 bases between. This CDR3 is built from 14 residues. The CDR3 loop is CASSLRGKGQPQHF. The CDR3 nucleotides are TGTGCCAGCAGCTTGAGGGGGAAGGGTCAGCCCCAGCATTTT. Full variable domain (outside the CDR3, taken from reference TRBV5-6 and TRBJ1-5): DAGVTQSPTHLIKTRGQQVTLRCSPKSGHDTVSWYQQALGQGPQFIFQYYEEEERQRGNFPDRFSGHQFPNYSSELNVNALLLGDSALYLCASSLRGKGQPQHFGDGTRLSIL.

V is TRBV9 and J is TRBJ2-1; D may be TRBD2 (7 bases). The germline V gene encodes CDR1 SGDLS and CDR2 YYNGEE. V was cut by 4 bases and J by 2 bases, with 13 bases left in between. This CDR3 comprises 15 residues. The CDR3 here is CASSPRGDTYNEQFF. CDR3 DNA sequence: TGTGCCAGCAGCCCCCGGGGGGACACCTACAATGAGCAGTTCTTC.

V usage is TRBV6-5 and J usage is TRBJ2-7, with TRBD2 matching 9 bases. The V gene's germline CDR1 is MNHEY and CDR2 SVGAGI. The ends lost 1 base at V and 3 bases at J; junction bases unmatched: 4. There are 15 residues in the CDR3. The CDR3 DNA follows: TGTGCCAGCAGTTACTACGCGGGAGGGATCTACGAGCAGTACTTC. This sequence encodes CASSYYAGGIYEQYF.

This clonotype has more than one count but fewer than ten. CDR3 in amino acids: CASSPPGTASGPEEQYF. DNA for the CDR3: TGTGCCAGCAGCCCTCCAGGCACGGCTAGCGGGCCAGAAGAGCAGTACTTC. The chain uses TRBV4-2 and TRBJ2-7, with 8 bases lining up with TRBD2. Germline assignment: CDR1 LGHNA and CDR2 YNFKEQ. V gave up 4 bases and J gave up 7 bases; unmatched junction bases: 18. This CDR3 contains 17 residues.

This chain uses TRBV6-2 or TRBV6-3 with TRBJ2-7, with a tentative D call TRBD2 (6 bases). Germline V gives CDR1 MNHEY, CDR2 SVGEGT. The CDR3 has 14 amino acids. Trimming shortened V by 4 bases and J by 3 bases, and 13 bases separated the two germline ends. CDR3 coding DNA: TGTGCCAGCAGTTCGGTAGCGGATCTCTACGAGCAGTACTTC. Translated, it gives CASSSVADLYEQYF.

The chain uses TRBV7-6 and TRBJ1-1; D possibly corresponds to TRBD1 (5 bases). The CDR3 sequence is 12 residues long. The germline V and J ends were trimmed by 1 base and 8 bases, with 8 bases remaining between them. Germline V gene sequence: CDR1 SGHVS, CDR2 FNYEAQ. The CDR3 region is CASSLGDGEAFF. DNA of the CDR3: TGTGCCAGCAGCTTAGGGGACGGGGAAGCTTTCTTT.

This clonotype appeared a few times. The V call is TRBV7-8, the J call TRBJ2-4; weak D call: TRBD2 (6 bases). Germline V lookup: CDR1 SGHVS, CDR2 FQNEAQ. The CDR3 runs to 17 residues. V was shortened by 0 bases and J by 5 bases, with 17 bases between the two germline ends. CDR3 residues: CASSLAGGPLIQNIQYF. The DNA of the CDR3 is TGTGCCAGCAGCTTAGCGGGGGGTCCGCTTATCCAAAACATTCAGTACTTC.

In this sample, this clonotype turned up a few times. The chain joins TRBV11-2 to TRBJ2-7; the match to TRBD1 covers 7 bases. V shed 5 bases, J shed 5 bases, and the junction held 3 bases outside the gene matches. Germline V CDR1 and CDR2: SGHAT, FQNNGV. This CDR3 contains 12 residues. The CDR3 loop reads CASSLQGHEQYF. Here the CDR3 DNA reads TGTGCCAGCAGCCTACAGGGGCACGAGCAGTACTTC.

The chain uses TRBV4-2 and TRBJ2-6; 7 bases agree with TRBD1. CDR3 length equals 16 residues. The trim removed 4 bases at V and 2 bases at J, leaving 5 bases unmatched. CDR1 is LGHNA and CDR2 is YNFKEQ in the germline V gene. The CDR3 here is CASSPTTGTGANVLTF. The CDR3 DNA sequence: TGTGCCAGCAGCCCGACGACAGGGACTGGGGCCAACGTCCTGACTTTC.

The chain joins TRBV15 to TRBJ1-4, with D perhaps TRBD1 (5 bases). V was clipped by 0 bases and J by 0 bases, with 14 bases between them. Germline CDR1 LNHNV, CDR2 YYDKDF (reference sequence). This CDR3 is built from 18 residues. The CDR3 loop is CATSREGDGTATNEKLFF. The DNA of the CDR3 is TGTGCCACCAGCAGAGAGGGGGACGGTACTGCAACTAATGAAAAACTGTTTTTT.

The rearrangement links TRBV7-9 to TRBJ1-2; D unclear. V was trimmed by 1 base and J by 5 bases, leaving 8 bases between them. The CDR3 covers 13 residues. Germline V CDR1 and CDR2: SEHNR, FQNEAQ (reference sequence). The DNA for the CDR3 is TGTGCCAGCAGCTTAGTAACTCTTTATGGCTACACCTTC. It specifies CASSLVTLYGYTF.

The gene calls are TRBV4-3 and TRBJ1-2; 8 bases match TRBD1. CDR3 length: 17 residues. In germline, CDR1 is LGHNA, CDR2 YSLEER. The trim removed 0 bases at V and 1 base at J, leaving 7 bases unmatched. The CDR3 sequence: CASSQDTGGRVNYGYTF. The CDR3 bases are TGCGCCAGCAGCCAAGATACAGGGGGTAGAGTTAACTATGGCTACACCTTC.

The genes are TRBV20-1 and TRBJ2-3; 12 nucleotides agree with TRBD2. V lost 6 bases and J lost 5; bases outside the gene matches: 3. The CDR3 runs 13 residues. The V gene's germline CDR1 is DFQATT and CDR2 SNEGSKA (reference sequence). CDR3 nucleotides: TGCAGTGCGCCGGGACTAGCGGGAGATACGCAGTATTTT. Translation gives CSAPGLAGDTQYF.

V gene TRBV7-9 combines with J gene TRBJ2-5; 12 bases map to TRBD2. Trimming took 2 bases from V and 2 from J; bases not matched to a gene: 6. The CDR3 covers 17 residues. CDR1 is SEHNR, CDR2 FQNEAQ, per germline (reference sequence). CDR3 protein: CASSLWLAGGFQETQYF. DNA for the CDR3: TGTGCCAGCAGCTTATGGCTAGCGGGAGGGTTTCAAGAGACCCAGTACTTC.

The genes are TRBV6-5 and TRBJ2-7; maybe TRBD2 (5 bases). The ends were cut back, 7 bases at V and 4 bases at J, with 17 bases in the middle. The CDR3 loop spans 14 amino acids. Germline values: CDR1 MNHEY, CDR2 SVGAGI. The CDR3: CASTPGRRLYEQYF. The CDR3 coding sequence is TGTGCCAGCACCCCGGGCAGGAGGTTATACGAGCAGTACTTC.

This clonotype was observed a handful of times. V and J are TRBV10-3 and TRBJ2-3; D is perhaps TRBD2 (6 bases). The V gene lost 0 bases and the J gene lost 6 bases, with 10 bases spanning the gap. The CDR3 loop spans 14 amino acids. Germline-derived CDR1 and CDR2 are ENHRY and SYGVKD. CDR3 sequence (DNA): TGTGCCATCAGTGAGTCGGACCTAGCGGATACGCAGTATTTT. This translates into CAISESDLADTQYF.

V gene TRBV14 combines with J gene TRBJ2-1; perhaps TRBD2 as D (5 bases). The V and J ends lost 1 base and 7 bases respectively, with 8 bases between them. The CDR3 has 13 amino acids. Germline CDR1 is SGHDN and CDR2 is FVKESK. The CDR3 here is CASSQARGNEQFF. The CDR3 nucleotides read TGTGCCAGCAGCCAAGCCAGAGGGAATGAGCAGTTCTTC.

In its sample, this clonotype was seen a few times. The chain joins TRBV7-9 to TRBJ2-1, with 8 bases matching TRBD2. V was clipped by 3 bases and J by 9 bases; unmatched bases: 16. The V gene's germline CDR1 is SEHNR and CDR2 FQNEAQ (reference sequence). The CDR3 is made up of 17 amino acids. CDR3 nucleotide sequence: TGTGCCAGCAGCTTTAGCTCCGGGACTAGTGGGCCCAGTGAGCAGTTCTTC. Translating it yields CASSFSSGTSGPSEQFF.

The chain joins TRBV7-9 to TRBJ1-1; possible D gene TRBD1, 6 bases. Trimming took off 1 base at V and 1 base at J, with 10 bases between the two ends. Germline V gives CDR1 SEHNR, CDR2 FQNEAQ (reference sequence). This CDR3 comprises 15 residues. The CDR3 sequence: CASSLEAGANTEAFF. For the CDR3, the DNA is TGTGCCAGCAGCTTAGAGGCAGGGGCGAACACTGAAGCTTTCTTT.

This clonotype occurred a few times. The rearrangement uses TRBV7-2 and TRBJ2-7; the D gene is possibly TRBD2 (5 bases). CDR3 size: 16 residues. Germline CDR1 and CDR2: SGHTA and FQGNSA. V dropped 5 bases and J dropped 1 base, with 18 bases sitting between them. The CDR3 here is CASSPRSIGMSYEQYF. The CDR3 region has the DNA TGTGCCAGCAGCCCCCGGAGCATCGGGATGTCCTACGAGCAGTACTTC.